This is a list of T cell receptor beta chains from one sample in a study of control samples from healthy donors and cancer patients. This table comes from immunoSEQ multiplex PCR, and its TCRdb copy is limited to in-frame clones, with some not included. The table includes some 120,000 clones, about 89% detected once. The sequenced sample consisted of blood. The receptors stem from a man between 60 and 70 years old in good health. CDR3s include the opening cysteine and the closing phenylalanine or tryptophan. The D gene is left open where the match is weak. Expanded clones are given a class, and other clones once, few, many or no size at all.

V gene: TRBV6-5
clone size: .
J gene: TRBJ1-1
D gene: .
CDR3 DNA: TGTGCCAGCAGTTACGGGGGAGGAGCGAACACTGAAGCTTTCTTT
CDR3 protein: CASSYGGGANTEAFF

V gene: TRBV5-4
clone size: .
J gene: TRBJ2-3
D gene: TRBD2
CDR3 DNA: TGTGCCAGCAGCTTGGAGTCTAGCGGGGGGGCCCGGGCTACAGATACGCAGTATTTT
CDR3 protein: CASSLESSGGARATDTQYF

V gene: TRBV9
clone size: .
J gene: TRBJ2-2
D gene: .
CDR3 DNA: TGTGCCAGCAGCCTCTCAAACACCGGGGAGCTGTTTTTT
CDR3 protein: CASSLSNTGELFF

V gene: TRBV5-1
clone size: once
J gene: TRBJ1-3
D gene: .
CDR3 DNA: TGCGCCAGCAGGCGGGGGCAGGCCGGCTCTGGAAACACCATATATTTT
CDR3 protein: CASRRGQAGSGNTIYF

V gene: TRBV24-1
clone size: .
J gene: TRBJ2-6
D gene: .
CDR3 DNA: TGTGCCACTGATACAGGCTCGGAGGCCAACGTCCTGACTTTC
CDR3 protein: CATDTGSEANVLTF

V gene: TRBV2
clone size: .
J gene: TRBJ1-1
D gene: .
CDR3 DNA: TGTGCCAGCAGTGGGACTTCCGTGAACACTGAAGCTTTCTTT
CDR3 protein: CASSGTSVNTEAFF

V gene: TRBV9
clone size: .
J gene: TRBJ1-1
D gene: .
CDR3 DNA: TGTGCCAGCAGCAAAAACCCTGGGGAAATTGAAGCTTTCTTT
CDR3 protein: CASSKNPGEIEAFF

V gene: TRBV5-1
clone size: .
J gene: TRBJ2-2
D gene: TRBD2
CDR3 DNA: TGCGCCAGCAGCTTGGTACCGGGACTAGCTGGGGGGGAGCTGTTTTTT
CDR3 protein: CASSLVPGLAGGELFF

V gene: TRBV28
clone size: .
J gene: TRBJ1-1
D gene: .
CDR3 DNA: TGTGCCAGCAGTTTAATAGGAACTGAAGCTTTCTTT
CDR3 protein: CASSLIGTEAFF

V gene: TRBV6-2/TRBV6-3
clone size: .
J gene: TRBJ1-2
D gene: TRBD1
CDR3 DNA: TGTGCCAGCAGTTACACAGGGGGTAACTATGGCTACACCTTC
CDR3 protein: CASSYTGGNYGYTF

V gene: TRBV7-2
clone size: .
J gene: TRBJ2-1
D gene: .
CDR3 DNA: TGTGCCAGCAGCCGGACCGGGGGTAGTTTCGATGAGCAGTTCTTC
CDR3 protein: CASSRTGGSFDEQFF

V gene: TRBV19
clone size: few
J gene: TRBJ1-2
D gene: .
CDR3 DNA: TGTGCCAGTAGTAGGTACTATGGCTACACCTTC
CDR3 protein: CASSRYYGYTF

V gene: TRBV5-1
clone size: .
J gene: TRBJ2-2
D gene: .
CDR3 DNA: TGCGCCAGCAGTTCGACTACAGGGTTCACCGGGGAGCTGTTTTTT
CDR3 protein: CASSSTTGFTGELFF

V gene: TRBV28
clone size: .
J gene: TRBJ1-5
D gene: .
CDR3 DNA: TGTGCCAGCAGTTTTCGACAGGGCAATCAGCCCCAGCATTTT
CDR3 protein: CASSFRQGNQPQHF

V gene: TRBV7-9
clone size: .
J gene: TRBJ2-1
D gene: .
CDR3 DNA: TGTGCCAGCCGCTGGGGGCTCAGCTCCTACAATGAGCAGTTCTTC
CDR3 protein: CASRWGLSSYNEQFF

V gene: TRBV28
clone size: few
J gene: TRBJ1-5
D gene: .
CDR3 DNA: TGTGCCAGCAGTTTTGGGGGAGGAGGGCAGCCCCAGCATTTT
CDR3 protein: CASSFGGGGQPQHF

V gene: TRBV5-1
clone size: .
J gene: TRBJ1-1
D gene: .
CDR3 DNA: TGCGCCAGCAGCTTGGGGGTTGTAGCTGAAGCTTTCTTT
CDR3 protein: CASSLGVVAEAFF

V gene: TRBV2
clone size: .
J gene: TRBJ2-2
D gene: TRBD2
CDR3 DNA: TGTGCCAGCAGTGACAGCGGGGCGATTAACACCGGGGAGCTGTTTTTT
CDR3 protein: CASSDSGAINTGELFF

V gene: TRBV25-1
clone size: .
J gene: TRBJ1-2
D gene: TRBD1
CDR3 DNA: TGTGCCAGCAGTGAATGGACAGGGAGCCATGGCTACACCTTC
CDR3 protein: CASSEWTGSHGYTF

V gene: TRBV4-3
clone size: once
J gene: TRBJ2-7
D gene: TRBD1
CDR3 DNA: TGCGCCAGCAGCCAAGCGGGACAGGGGTACGAGCAGTACTTC
CDR3 protein: CASSQAGQGYEQYF

V gene: TRBV28
clone size: .
J gene: TRBJ1-2
D gene: .
CDR3 DNA: TGTGCCAGCAGCCAGGTGCTTCAGGGAAGGAATGGCTACACCTTC
CDR3 protein: CASSQVLQGRNGYTF

V gene: TRBV9
clone size: .
J gene: TRBJ1-2
D gene: TRBD1
CDR3 DNA: TGTGCCAGCAGCGCCGCCGGGGGTGACAGGGGAGTCTACACCTTC
CDR3 protein: CASSAAGGDRGVYTF

V gene: TRBV28
clone size: .
J gene: TRBJ2-7
D gene: TRBD1
CDR3 DNA: TGTGCCAGCAGTTTGACAGGGGTTGGCGAGCAGTACTTC
CDR3 protein: CASSLTGVGEQYF

V gene: TRBV5-1
clone size: .
J gene: TRBJ2-1
D gene: TRBD2
CDR3 DNA: TGCGCCAGCAGCTTGGTTGCGGGGGGGTCCGGTGAGCAGTTCTTC
CDR3 protein: CASSLVAGGSGEQFF

V gene: TRBV28
clone size: .
J gene: TRBJ2-1
D gene: .
CDR3 DNA: TGTGCCAGCAGTCTATCCTACAATGAGCAGTTCTTC
CDR3 protein: CASSLSYNEQFF

V gene: TRBV6-1
clone size: once
J gene: TRBJ1-6
D gene: .
CDR3 DNA: TGTGCCAGCAGTGAAAACCCCAGTTACGGTTCACCCCTCCACTTT
CDR3 protein: CASSENPSYGSPLHF

V gene: TRBV19
clone size: .
J gene: TRBJ1-2
D gene: TRBD1
CDR3 DNA: TGTGCCAGTAGTACCAAACAGGGGTATGGCTACACCTTC
CDR3 protein: CASSTKQGYGYTF

V gene: TRBV12-3/TRBV12-4
clone size: .
J gene: TRBJ1-2
D gene: .
CDR3 DNA: TGTGCCAGCAGCTTCCCGGGGACCTATGGCTACACCTTC
CDR3 protein: CASSFPGTYGYTF

V gene: TRBV14
clone size: once
J gene: TRBJ2-1
D gene: TRBD1
CDR3 DNA: TGTGCCAGCAGGACCGGGACAGGGAACTTAGCGGAGCAGTTCTTC
CDR3 protein: CASRTGTGNLAEQFF

V gene: TRBV6-5
clone size: .
J gene: TRBJ1-2
D gene: .
CDR3 DNA: TGTGCCAGCAGTTACGATGGTAAAGGGGGCTATGGCTACACCTTC
CDR3 protein: CASSYDGKGGYGYTF

V gene: TRBV7-2
clone size: .
J gene: TRBJ1-1
D gene: TRBD1
CDR3 DNA: TGTGCCAGCAGCTTAGCGCTTGGGACAGGGGTTACCGAAGCTTTCTTT
CDR3 protein: CASSLALGTGVTEAFF

V gene: TRBV4-2
clone size: .
J gene: TRBJ1-1
D gene: .
CDR3 DNA: TGTGCCAGCAGCCAAGGGGGGTTGAACACTGAAGCTTTCTTT
CDR3 protein: CASSQGGLNTEAFF

V gene: TRBV6-5
clone size: .
J gene: TRBJ1-2
D gene: .
CDR3 DNA: TGTGCCAGCAGTTTTACAGTGACGTATGGCTACACCTTC
CDR3 protein: CASSFTVTYGYTF

V gene: TRBV7-2
clone size: .
J gene: TRBJ2-7
D gene: .
CDR3 DNA: TGTGCCAGCAGCTTAAGAGACGGGGGCCCCTACGAGCAGTACTTC
CDR3 protein: CASSLRDGGPYEQYF

V gene: TRBV24-1
clone size: .
J gene: TRBJ1-5
D gene: .
CDR3 DNA: TGTGCCACCAGTGATGCAGGGTCGTTCAATCAGCCCCAGCATTTT
CDR3 protein: CATSDAGSFNQPQHF

V gene: TRBV12-3/TRBV12-4
clone size: .
J gene: TRBJ1-2
D gene: .
CDR3 DNA: TGTGCCAGCAGTCAGAGTGGCTATGGCTACACCTTC
CDR3 protein: CASSQSGYGYTF

V gene: TRBV19
clone size: few
J gene: TRBJ1-6
D gene: TRBD1
CDR3 DNA: TGTGCCAGTAGTATAGCGCCGACAGGGGCCAATTCACCCCTCCACTTT
CDR3 protein: CASSIAPTGANSPLHF

V gene: TRBV5-4
clone size: .
J gene: TRBJ2-7
D gene: TRBD2
CDR3 DNA: TGTGCCAGCAGCTTGGAAGCGGGGGGGCCCTACGAGCAGTACTTC
CDR3 protein: CASSLEAGGPYEQYF

V gene: TRBV10-2
clone size: .
J gene: TRBJ1-2
D gene: .
CDR3 DNA: TGCGCCAGCGGCGCGACGGGCACTACATATAGCTACACCTTC
CDR3 protein: CASGATGTTYSYTF

V gene: TRBV7-9
clone size: .
J gene: TRBJ1-2
D gene: .
CDR3 DNA: TGTGCCAGCAGCTTAGACAGTGCCTATGGCTACACCTTC
CDR3 protein: CASSLDSAYGYTF

V gene: TRBV28
clone size: .
J gene: TRBJ1-1
D gene: TRBD1
CDR3 DNA: TGTGCCTTGGGACAGGGTAACACTGAAGCTTTCTTT
CDR3 protein: CALGQGNTEAFF

V gene: TRBV28
clone size: .
J gene: TRBJ1-2
D gene: .
CDR3 DNA: TGTGCCAGCAGTTCCTCGGGAGGGCGGGAAAACTATGGCTACACCTTC
CDR3 protein: CASSSSGGRENYGYTF

V gene: TRBV5-1
clone size: .
J gene: TRBJ2-5
D gene: .
CDR3 DNA: TGCGCCAGCAGCTTTCCGGGGACGGAGACCCAGTACTTC
CDR3 protein: CASSFPGTETQYF

V gene: TRBV18
clone size: .
J gene: TRBJ1-1
D gene: .
CDR3 DNA: TGTGCCAGCTCCTCGGGGGGAGATAACACTGAAGCTTTCTTT
CDR3 protein: CASSSGGDNTEAFF

V gene: TRBV28
clone size: once
J gene: TRBJ1-2
D gene: .
CDR3 DNA: TGTGCCAGCGAGCGGTATGGCTACACCTTC
CDR3 protein: CASERYGYTF

V gene: TRBV29-1
clone size: .
J gene: TRBJ2-2
D gene: TRBD1
CDR3 DNA: TGCAGCGTTGTTTTTGCTGGGACAGGGTATTCCACCGGGGAGCTGTTTTTT
CDR3 protein: CSVVFAGTGYSTGELFF

V gene: TRBV7-2
clone size: .
J gene: TRBJ2-3
D gene: .
CDR3 DNA: TGTGCCAGCAGCACCTACAGCGCAGATACGCAGTATTTT
CDR3 protein: CASSTYSADTQYF

V gene: TRBV5-8
clone size: .
J gene: TRBJ1-2
D gene: TRBD1
CDR3 DNA: TGTGCCAGCAGCATGCCACAGGGGTACTATGGCTACACCTTC
CDR3 protein: CASSMPQGYYGYTF

V gene: TRBV6-5
clone size: .
J gene: TRBJ1-6
D gene: .
CDR3 DNA: TGTGCCAGCAGTTACTCGATAACTGGGCATTCACCCCTCCACTTT
CDR3 protein: CASSYSITGHSPLHF

V gene: TRBV7-3
clone size: .
J gene: TRBJ2-3
D gene: .
CDR3 DNA: TGTGCCAGCAGCCAAACCAGGGATACGCAGTATTTT
CDR3 protein: CASSQTRDTQYF

V gene: TRBV19
clone size: .
J gene: TRBJ1-2
D gene: .
CDR3 DNA: TGTGCCAGTAGTACCACCCATAGGGGCTACACCTTC
CDR3 protein: CASSTTHRGYTF

V gene: TRBV28
clone size: .
J gene: TRBJ1-1
D gene: .
CDR3 DNA: TGTGCCAGCGTTCCGGGGGACACTGAAGCTTTCTTT
CDR3 protein: CASVPGDTEAFF

V gene: TRBV6-2/TRBV6-3
clone size: .
J gene: TRBJ1-5
D gene: .
CDR3 DNA: TGTGCCAGCAGTGCAAGGCCATCACGGGAGGGCAATCAGCCCCAGCATTTT
CDR3 protein: CASSARPSREGNQPQHF

V gene: TRBV6-1
clone size: .
J gene: TRBJ2-3
D gene: TRBD2
CDR3 DNA: TGTGCCAGCAGTGAACCGGGGGGGCCCACAGATACGCAGTATTTT
CDR3 protein: CASSEPGGPTDTQYF

V gene: TRBV11-2
clone size: .
J gene: TRBJ2-1
D gene: .
CDR3 DNA: TGTGCCAGCAGCTTAAATGGGGGCTCCTACAATGAGCAGTTCTTC
CDR3 protein: CASSLNGGSYNEQFF